The present entry profiles one TCR beta chain with its context. Its antigen remains unidentified. This sample stems from a study of cytomegalovirus exposure and HLA in healthy donors. General study findings and limits: Trimming of TCR beta V- and J-genes showed a link, identified in a later analysis, to a missense DCLRE1C variant.

This CDR3 contains 14 residues. V was shortened by 4 bases and J by 2 bases, with 11 bases between the two germline ends. Germline lookup yields CDR1 MGHDK and CDR2 SYGVNS. A multiplex PCR was run with 60 Vbeta primers and 13 Jbeta primers. Method: immunoSEQ multiplex PCR; TCRdb's copy keeps in-frame clones and lacks some. The sample consists of 84,000 or so clones, around 77% of them appearing once. The donors, nominally healthy at sampling, likely had unrecorded immune exposures. The sequence was collected from a boy between 10 and 17 years old in good health and CMV-seronegative. Sequenced sample: PBMCs. The gene calls are TRBV25-1 and TRBJ1-2; no firm D call. Here the CDR3 DNA reads TGTGCCAGCAGTGGGGCAGGCCTAAACTATGGCTACACCTTC. Translation gives CASSGAGLNYGYTF.